Below, 14 T cell receptor beta chains from the same sample are listed, as sequenced in a study of spatial heterogeneity in lung cancer. Sample time point: sample taken at primary tumor resection. No antigen has been assigned to these receptors. Via MiXCR, TCRdb re-called the 5' RACE reads, giving one row per CDR3 protein. The table has around 680 distinct CDR3 sequences, over 10% seen once. Overall study results and limits: Tumors with more nonsynonymous mutations had more expanded intratumoral alpha and beta TCRs.

The input for sequencing was lung tumor tissue, taken at surgery. These receptors came from a female donor with early-stage non-small cell lung cancer.

By its share, this clonotype is medium-sized (0.01 to 0.1%). For a library built for alpha chains, this beta chain is a stray read; little rests on its size. The rearrangement joins TRBV5-1 to TRBJ2-7; D not certain. Trimming took 1 base from V and 4 from J, leaving 15 bases between them. Germline V gene data show CDR1 as SGHRS and CDR2 as YFSETQ. The CDR3 has 15 amino acids. The DNA of the CDR3 is TGCGCCAGCAGCTTGAGTCCGCGTGGCGGATACGAGCAGTACTTC. Translation: CASSLSPRGGYEQYF.

In this sample, this clonotype is medium-sized. This beta chain represents an off-target read in a library built for alpha chains; its size is of limited meaning. The V call is TRBV5-6, the J call TRBJ2-1, with 8 bases aligning to TRBD2. Germline CDR1 is SGHDT and CDR2 is YYEEEE. Germline trimming cut 3 bases from V and 2 bases from J; bases unmatched to any gene: 1. The CDR3 runs 14 residues. The CDR3 sequence: CASSWGLAYNEQFF. The CDR3 coding sequence is TGTGCCAGCAGCTGGGGACTAGCCTACAATGAGCAGTTCTTC.

Within the sample, this clonotype is medium-sized. Within a library made for alpha chains, this beta chain is off target, and its count is uninformative. The chain uses TRBV27 and TRBJ2-7; perhaps TRBD2 as D (5 bases). CDR3 length: 12 residues. The germline gives CDR1 MNHEY, CDR2 SMNVEV (reference sequence). The germline V and J ends were trimmed by 5 bases and 7 bases, with 12 bases remaining between them. The CDR3 sequence: CASSNGVVEQYF. DNA for the CDR3: TGTGCCAGCAGTAACGGGGTTGTGGAGCAGTACTTC.

This clonotype turned up a few times. This beta chain came through as a stray read in a library set up for alpha chains, and its size says little. The CDR3 nucleotides are TGCGCCAGCAGCTTGGAGACAGCTTATCAGCCCCAGCATTTT. It encodes CASSLETAYQPQHF. The genes are TRBV5-1 and TRBJ1-5, with a weak D call TRBD1 (5 bases). V lost 0 bases, J lost 5 bases, and 9 bases lay in between. Germline V lookup: CDR1 SGHRS, CDR2 YFSETQ. The CDR3 extends over 14 amino acids.

This clonotype ranks as medium-sized. Found in a library prepared for alpha chains, this beta chain is an off-target read, and its abundance has little meaning. The chain carries TRBV12-3 or TRBV12-4 and TRBJ1-4, with 8 bases identical to TRBD1. This CDR3 comprises 15 residues. The ends lost 6 bases at V and 2 bases at J; junction bases unmatched: 5. The DNA for the CDR3 is TGTGCCAGCAGGCTTGGACAGGGCACTAATGAAAAACTGTTTTTT. As protein: CASRLGQGTNEKLFF.

By proportion, this clonotype is medium-sized. The size of this beta chain means little, since it is a stray read in a library made for alpha chains. This chain connects TRBV20-1 to TRBJ2-5, with D perhaps TRBD1 (6 bases). The V gene's germline CDR1 is DFQATT and CDR2 SNEGSKA (reference sequence). The CDR3 covers 11 residues. In nucleotides, the CDR3 is TGCTCAGAGGGGGTGGGGGAGACCCAGTACTTC. Amino acid sequence: CSEGVGETQYF.

By sample share, this clonotype is large. This beta chain came through as a stray read in a library set up for alpha chains, and its size says little. The J gene is TRBJ2-7, the V gene TRBV7-9; 8 nucleotides match TRBD2. The CDR3 has 14 residues. Per germline, CDR1 SEHNR and CDR2 FQNEAQ (reference sequence). The V segment lost 5 bases and the J segment 3 bases; nucleotides outside the gene matches: 6. The CDR3 region has the DNA TGTGCCAGCAGCCCTAGCGGGTATAGCTACGAGCAGTACTTC. Amino acids: CASSPSGYSYEQYF.

A word on this clonotype: A library made for alpha chains picked up this beta chain off target, so its size means little. This chain uses TRBV5-1 with TRBJ2-1; perhaps TRBD1 as D (6 bases). This CDR3 has 16 residues. The V and J ends lost 0 bases and 3 bases respectively, with 13 bases between them. Per germline, CDR1 SGHRS and CDR2 YFSETQ. CDR3 loop: CASSLGAGAIYNEQFF. For the CDR3, the DNA is TGCGCCAGCAGCTTGGGGGCAGGGGCGATCTACAATGAGCAGTTCTTC.

This clonotype is classed as large. This beta chain lies outside the target of a library built for alpha chains; its clone size means little. The J gene is TRBJ2-3, the V gene TRBV5-4; TRBD2 agrees at 11 bases. The CDR3 spans 18 residues. V shed 0 bases, J shed 0 bases, and the junction held 6 bases outside the gene matches. Germline CDR1 reads SGHNT; CDR2 reads YYREEE (reference sequence). The CDR3 nucleotides are TGTGCCAGCAGCTTGGCCCCTACTAGCGGGGGAAGCACAGATACGCAGTATTTT. Its protein product is CASSLAPTSGGSTDTQYF.

A remark on this clonotype: Being off target in a library aimed at alpha chains, this beta chain has a size of little meaning. V gene TRBV7-2 combines with J gene TRBJ2-7, with D perhaps matching TRBD1 or TRBD2 (6 bases each). The length of the CDR3 is 16 residues. Trimming stripped 2 bases from V and 4 bases from J, with 18 bases between. Looked up from germline, CDR1 is SGHTA and CDR2 is FQGNSA. The CDR3 protein is CASSLNPPGASYEQYF. The DNA of the CDR3 is TGTGCCAGCAGCTTAAATCCGCCGGGGGCGAGTTACGAGCAGTACTTC.

In its sample, this clonotype ranks as medium-sized. This beta chain is off target for a library built for alpha chains, so its abundance means little. The chain employs TRBV5-1 and TRBJ2-3; a weak D match, TRBD2 (7 bases). Germline V gene data show CDR1 as SGHRS and CDR2 as YFSETQ. Trimming shortened V by 7 bases and J by 0 bases, and 12 bases separated the two germline ends. CDR3 length: 14 residues. The CDR3 coding sequence is TGCGCCAGCGTAAGGGGGGGCAGCACAGATACGCAGTATTTT. Amino acid sequence: CASVRGGSTDTQYF.

Within the sample, this clonotype is large. This beta chain is a stray read from a library made for alpha chains; its abundance is not meaningful. The chain couples TRBV20-1 to TRBJ2-7; weak D call: TRBD1 (6 bases). The CDR3 spans 14 residues. Germline values: CDR1 DFQATT, CDR2 SNEGSKA (reference sequence). The V end was cut by 3 bases, the J end by 3 bases, with 15 bases between. For the CDR3, the DNA is TGCAGTGCTAGTCCCCGGGACACCGACTACGAGCAGTACTTC. Translating it yields CSASPRDTDYEQYF.

Turning to this clonotype: This beta chain appears as a stray read in a library generated for alpha chains; its size is not informative. Here the CDR3 reads CASSQGRPAGELFF. CDR3 nucleotides: TGTGCCAGCAGCCAGGGGCGTCCAGCCGGGGAGCTGTTTTTT. V gene TRBV7-2 combines with J gene TRBJ2-2; D is possibly TRBD1 (6 bases). Germline V gene lookup returns CDR1 SGHTA and CDR2 FQGNSA. Trimming left V 5 bases short and J 6 bases short, with 13 bases between. The CDR3 extends over 14 amino acids.

By share, this clonotype ranks as large. This beta chain turned up in a library designed for alpha chains; as an off-target read, its abundance says little. J is TRBJ2-3 and V is TRBV10-1; D might be TRBD2 (6 bases). The germline V gene encodes CDR1 WNHNN and CDR2 SYGVQD (reference sequence). V lost 2 bases, J lost 2 bases, and 11 bases lay in between. The CDR3 extends over 15 amino acids. CDR3 amino acids: CASSEGTVDTDTQYF. CDR3 nucleotides: TGCGCCAGCAGTGAGGGGACTGTTGACACAGATACGCAGTATTTT.